Described below is a single T cell receptor beta chain sequence and its context. CDR1 is SGHTA and CDR2 is FQGNSA in the germline V gene. The CDR3 runs 14 residues. Trimming took 5 bases from V and 1 from J, leaving 11 bases between them. This specimen comes from a study of blood T cell repertoires in COVID-19. Study-wide context: Collection of acute and convalescent COVID-19 samples took place in the United States, Italy and Spain.

Seattle patients were enrolled during active infection and followed longitudinally. Original processing methods: Quantification of nucleated cells was approximated via reference gene primer amplification. Clones were read by immunoSEQ multiplex PCR, and TCRdb kept only the in-frame ones, dropping some. Clone size and the V and J calls come from that table; the DNA yielded D and trimming. The sample lists 300,000 to 400,000 clones, roughly 88% occurring once. The sequence derives from a woman aged 30 to 39 with COVID-19, enrolled during active disease. Sequenced sample: peripheral blood. The rearrangement links TRBV7-2 to TRBJ2-5, with D tentatively TRBD2 (6 bases). The CDR3 loop is CASSAGGAQETQYF. Here the CDR3 DNA reads TGTGCCAGCAGCGCCGGGGGTGCCCAAGAGACCCAGTACTTC.